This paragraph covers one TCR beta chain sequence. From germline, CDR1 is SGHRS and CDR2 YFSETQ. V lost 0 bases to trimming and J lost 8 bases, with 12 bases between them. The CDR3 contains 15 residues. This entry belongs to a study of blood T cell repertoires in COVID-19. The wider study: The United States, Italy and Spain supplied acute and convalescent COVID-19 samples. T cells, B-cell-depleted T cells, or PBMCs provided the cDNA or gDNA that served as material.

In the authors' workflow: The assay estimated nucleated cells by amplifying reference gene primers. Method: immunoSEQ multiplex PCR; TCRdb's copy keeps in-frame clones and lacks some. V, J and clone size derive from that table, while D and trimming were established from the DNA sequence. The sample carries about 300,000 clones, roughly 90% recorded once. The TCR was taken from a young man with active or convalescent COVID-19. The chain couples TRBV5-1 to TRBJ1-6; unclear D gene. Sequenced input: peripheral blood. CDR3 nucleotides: TGCGCCAGCAGCTTGGATGGCATCCGTGATTCACCCCTCCACTTT. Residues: CASSLDGIRDSPLHF. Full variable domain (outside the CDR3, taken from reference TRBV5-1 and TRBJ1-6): KAGVTQTPRYLIKTRGQQVTLSCSPISGHRSVSWYQQTPGQGLQFLFEYFSETQRNKGNFPGRFSGRQFSNSRSEMNVSTLELGDSALYLCASSLDGIRDSPLHFGNGTRLTVT.